The clone carrying this T cell receptor (beta chain) was recorded many times. V was clipped by 3 bases and J by 5 bases, with 17 bases between them. The CDR3 runs to 15 residues. Germline CDR1 DFQATT, CDR2 SNEGSKA (reference sequence). The data belong to a study of early T cells in non-severe SARS-CoV-2 infection. Unique molecular identifier tags were affixed to discrete cDNA molecules. One entry per CDR3 protein results from TCRdb running MiXCR on the 5' RACE reads. The sample records roughly 47,000 distinct CDR3 sequences, 5.5% to 6.5% being singletons. This TCR derives from an adult who was a healthcare worker with PCR-confirmed SARS-CoV-2 infection or an uninfected control (not recorded which). This rearrangement joins TRBV20-1 to TRBJ2-1; tentatively, D is TRBD1 (6 bases). Source: whole blood, taken at baseline. Here the CDR3 reads CSASEQGFPNNEQFF. The CDR3 DNA reads TGCAGTGCTAGCGAACAGGGCTTTCCGAACAATGAGCAGTTCTTC.